Below, 2 T cell receptor beta chains from the same sample are listed, as sequenced in a study of control samples from healthy donors and cancer patients. Profiled with immunoSEQ multiplex PCR; TCRdb holds only in-frame clones, not every one. The repertoire consists of about 190,000 clones, with 90% to 95% occurring once and the leading ten covering roughly 1.5%. The sequenced material came from blood. These TCRs come from a young man in good health.

The J gene is TRBJ2-7, the V gene TRBV2, with 8 bases aligning to TRBD2. CDR3 length: 14 amino acids. J was trimmed by 3 bases and V by 8 bases; bases with no gene match: 9. Per the germline V gene, CDR1 is SNHLY and CDR2 is FYNNEI. CDR3 protein: CASGSSGGNYEQYF. The DNA of the CDR3 is TGTGCCAGCGGTTCAAGCGGGGGAAACTACGAGCAGTACTTC.

J is TRBJ1-2 and V is TRBV3-1 (or the pseudogene TRBV3-2); 7 bases are a match to TRBD1. CDR1 is LGHDT, CDR2 YNNKEL, per germline (reference sequence). There are 15 residues in the CDR3. The J segment lost 6 bases and the V segment lost 5 bases, leaving 12 bases of the junction unmatched. The CDR3 nucleotides are TGTGCCAGCAGCTTAAAGACAGGGAGGTTAGATGGCTACACCTTC. This codes for CASSLKTGRLDGYTF.